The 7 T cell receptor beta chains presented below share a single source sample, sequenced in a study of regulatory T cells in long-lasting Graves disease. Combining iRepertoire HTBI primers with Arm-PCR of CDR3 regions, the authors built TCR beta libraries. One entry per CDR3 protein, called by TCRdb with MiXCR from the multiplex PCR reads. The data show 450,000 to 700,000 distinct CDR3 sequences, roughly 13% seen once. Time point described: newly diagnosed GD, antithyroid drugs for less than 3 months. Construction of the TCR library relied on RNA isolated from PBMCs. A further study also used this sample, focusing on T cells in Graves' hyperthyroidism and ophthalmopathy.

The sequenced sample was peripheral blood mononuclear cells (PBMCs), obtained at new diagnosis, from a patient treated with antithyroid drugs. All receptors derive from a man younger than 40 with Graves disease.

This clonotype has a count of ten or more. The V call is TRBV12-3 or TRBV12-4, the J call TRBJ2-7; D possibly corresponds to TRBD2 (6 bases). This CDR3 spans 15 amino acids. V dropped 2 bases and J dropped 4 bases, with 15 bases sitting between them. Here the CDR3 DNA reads TGTGCCAGCAGTTTAAGGAACCGGGGGACTTACGAGCAGTACTTC. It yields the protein CASSLRNRGTYEQYF.

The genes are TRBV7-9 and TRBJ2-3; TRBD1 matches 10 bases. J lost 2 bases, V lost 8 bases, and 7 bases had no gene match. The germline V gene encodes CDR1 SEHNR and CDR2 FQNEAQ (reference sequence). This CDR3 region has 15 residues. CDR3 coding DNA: TGTGCCAGCTCATTTGGGACAGGGGCCACAGATACGCAGTATTTT. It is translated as CASSFGTGATDTQYF.

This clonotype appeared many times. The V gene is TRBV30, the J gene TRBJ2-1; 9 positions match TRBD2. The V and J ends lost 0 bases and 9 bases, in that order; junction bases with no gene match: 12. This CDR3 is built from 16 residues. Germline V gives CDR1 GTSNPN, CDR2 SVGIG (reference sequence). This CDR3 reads CAWSVRGLAGSGEQFF. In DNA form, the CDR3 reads TGTGCCTGGAGTGTACGCGGGCTAGCGGGATCCGGTGAGCAGTTCTTC.

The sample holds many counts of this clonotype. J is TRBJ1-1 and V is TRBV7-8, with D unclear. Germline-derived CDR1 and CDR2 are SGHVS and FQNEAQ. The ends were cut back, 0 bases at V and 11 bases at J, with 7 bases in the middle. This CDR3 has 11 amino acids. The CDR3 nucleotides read TGTGCCAGCAGCTTAGCAGAGGCGGCTTTCTTT. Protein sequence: CASSLAEAAFF.

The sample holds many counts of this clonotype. CDR3 sequence (DNA): TGCAGTGCTAGAGATGGGACTAGTGGAAGGGATGAGCAGTTCTTC. Translation gives CSARDGTSGRDEQFF. V is TRBV20-1 and J is TRBJ2-1; 8 bases are shared with TRBD2. Trimming removed 0 bases from V and 8 bases from J; junction bases left unmatched: 9. The CDR3 length is 15 residues. Germline assignment: CDR1 DFQATT and CDR2 SNEGSKA (reference sequence).

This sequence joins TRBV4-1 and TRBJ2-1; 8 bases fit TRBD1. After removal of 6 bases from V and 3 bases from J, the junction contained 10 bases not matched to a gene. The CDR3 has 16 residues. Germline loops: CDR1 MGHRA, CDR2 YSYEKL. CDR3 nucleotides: TGCGCCAGCAGAGATGGCACAGGGGGTTACTACAATGAGCAGTTCTTC. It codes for CASRDGTGGYYNEQFF.

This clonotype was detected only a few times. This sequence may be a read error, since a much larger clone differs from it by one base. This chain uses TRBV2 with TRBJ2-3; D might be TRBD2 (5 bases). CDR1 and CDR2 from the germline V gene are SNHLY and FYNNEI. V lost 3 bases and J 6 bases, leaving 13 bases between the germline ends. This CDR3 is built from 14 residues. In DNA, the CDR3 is TGTGCCAGCAGTGAGGACTCTCGAGGCGATACGCAGTATTTT. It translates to CASSEDSRGDTQYF.